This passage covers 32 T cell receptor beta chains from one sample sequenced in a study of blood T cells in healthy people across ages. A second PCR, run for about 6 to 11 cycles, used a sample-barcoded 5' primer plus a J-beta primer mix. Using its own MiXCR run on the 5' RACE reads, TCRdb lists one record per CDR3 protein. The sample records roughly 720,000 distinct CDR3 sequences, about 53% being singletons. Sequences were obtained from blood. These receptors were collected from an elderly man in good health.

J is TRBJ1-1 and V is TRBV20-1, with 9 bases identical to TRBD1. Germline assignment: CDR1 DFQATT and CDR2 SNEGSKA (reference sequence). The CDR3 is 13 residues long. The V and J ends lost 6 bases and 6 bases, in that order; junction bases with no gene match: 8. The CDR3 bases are TGCAGTGCCACAACAGGGGGCAAATCTGAAGCTTTCTTT. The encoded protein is CSATTGGKSEAFF.

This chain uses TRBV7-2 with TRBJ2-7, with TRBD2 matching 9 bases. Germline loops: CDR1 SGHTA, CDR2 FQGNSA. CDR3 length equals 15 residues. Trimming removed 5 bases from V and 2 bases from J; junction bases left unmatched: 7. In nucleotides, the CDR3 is TGTGCCAGCAGCCAAGGGGCGGGAGGGCCCTACGAGCAGTACTTC. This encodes CASSQGAGGPYEQYF.

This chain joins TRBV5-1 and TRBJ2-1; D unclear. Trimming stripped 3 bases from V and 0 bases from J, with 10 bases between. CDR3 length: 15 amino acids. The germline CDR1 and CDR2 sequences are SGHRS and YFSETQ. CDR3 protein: CASSSNPGSYNEQFF. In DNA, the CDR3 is TGCGCCAGCAGCTCGAACCCGGGCTCCTACAATGAGCAGTTCTTC.

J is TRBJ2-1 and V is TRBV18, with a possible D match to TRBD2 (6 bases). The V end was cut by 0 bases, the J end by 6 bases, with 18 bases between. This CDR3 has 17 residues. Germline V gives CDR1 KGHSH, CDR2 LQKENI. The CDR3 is CASSPPKGTEGSNEQFF. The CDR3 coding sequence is TGTGCCAGCTCACCACCGAAAGGGACTGAGGGGTCCAATGAGCAGTTCTTC.

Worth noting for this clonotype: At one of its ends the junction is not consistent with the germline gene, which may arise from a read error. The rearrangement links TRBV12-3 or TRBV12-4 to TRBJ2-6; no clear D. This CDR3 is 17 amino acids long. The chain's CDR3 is CASSPTRAVSGTNVLTF. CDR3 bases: TGTGCCAGCAGTCCCACTCGGGCGGTCTCTGGGACCAACGTCCTGACTTTC.

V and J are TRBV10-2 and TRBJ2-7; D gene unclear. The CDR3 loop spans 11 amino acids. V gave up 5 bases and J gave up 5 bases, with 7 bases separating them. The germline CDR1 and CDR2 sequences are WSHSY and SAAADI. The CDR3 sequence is CASSPIHEQYF. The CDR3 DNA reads TGCGCCAGCAGTCCCATCCACGAGCAGTACTTC.

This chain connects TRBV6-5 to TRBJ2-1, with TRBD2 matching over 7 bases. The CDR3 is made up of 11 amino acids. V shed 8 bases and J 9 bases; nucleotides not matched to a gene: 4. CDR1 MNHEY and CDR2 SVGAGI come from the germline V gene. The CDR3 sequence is CASRAGVEQFF. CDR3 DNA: TGTGCCAGCCGGGCGGGAGTTGAGCAGTTCTTC.

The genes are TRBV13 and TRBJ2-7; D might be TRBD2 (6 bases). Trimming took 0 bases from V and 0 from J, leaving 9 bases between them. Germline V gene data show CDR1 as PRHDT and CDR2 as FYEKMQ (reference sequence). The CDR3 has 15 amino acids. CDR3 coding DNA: TGTGCCAGCAGCTTAGGGCGGGACCTCTCCTACGAGCAGTACTTC. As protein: CASSLGRDLSYEQYF.

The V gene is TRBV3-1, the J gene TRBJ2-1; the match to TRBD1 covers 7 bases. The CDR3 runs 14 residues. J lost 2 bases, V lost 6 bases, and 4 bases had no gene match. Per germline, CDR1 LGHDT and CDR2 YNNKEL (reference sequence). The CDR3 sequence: CASRPGQTYNEQFF. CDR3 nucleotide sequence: TGTGCCAGCAGACCGGGACAGACCTACAATGAGCAGTTCTTC.

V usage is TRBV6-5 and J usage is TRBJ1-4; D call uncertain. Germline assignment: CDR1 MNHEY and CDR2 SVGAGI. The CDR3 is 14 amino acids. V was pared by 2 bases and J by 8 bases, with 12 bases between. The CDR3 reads CASSYPGRGEKLFF. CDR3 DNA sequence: TGTGCCAGCAGTTACCCTGGACGTGGGGAAAAACTGTTTTTT.

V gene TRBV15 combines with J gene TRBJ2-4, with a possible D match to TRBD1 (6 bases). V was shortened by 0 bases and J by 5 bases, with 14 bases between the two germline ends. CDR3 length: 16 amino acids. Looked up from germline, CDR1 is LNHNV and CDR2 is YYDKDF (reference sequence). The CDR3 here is CATSRDLGAGENIQYF. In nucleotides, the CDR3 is TGTGCCACCAGCAGAGATCTGGGGGCTGGGGAAAACATTCAGTACTTC.

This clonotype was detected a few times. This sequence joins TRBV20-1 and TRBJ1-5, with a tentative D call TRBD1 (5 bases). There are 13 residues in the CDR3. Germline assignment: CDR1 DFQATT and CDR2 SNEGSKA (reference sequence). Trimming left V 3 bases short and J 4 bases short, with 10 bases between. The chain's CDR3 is CSASPGGNQPQHF. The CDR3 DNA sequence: TGCAGTGCTAGTCCTGGGGGAAATCAGCCCCAGCATTTT.

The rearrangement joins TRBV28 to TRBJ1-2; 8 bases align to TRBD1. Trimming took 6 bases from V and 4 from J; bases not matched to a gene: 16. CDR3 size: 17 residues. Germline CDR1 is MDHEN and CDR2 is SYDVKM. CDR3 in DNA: TGTGCCAGCAGAGCCACAGGGGGAGTACTTAGACTCTATGGCTACACCTTC. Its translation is CASRATGGVLRLYGYTF.

This CDR3 reads CSARDASGRADEQFF. The CDR3 bases are TGCAGTGCTAGAGACGCCAGCGGGAGAGCGGATGAGCAGTTCTTC. This sequence joins TRBV20-1 and TRBJ2-1; 8 positions match TRBD2. The trim removed 0 bases at V and 8 bases at J, leaving 9 bases unmatched. The CDR3 has 15 amino acids. CDR1 and CDR2 (germline): DFQATT, SNEGSKA (reference sequence).

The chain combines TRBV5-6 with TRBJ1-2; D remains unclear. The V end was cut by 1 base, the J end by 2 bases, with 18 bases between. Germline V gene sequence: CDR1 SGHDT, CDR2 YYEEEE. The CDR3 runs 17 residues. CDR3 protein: CASSLRVVLGTNYGYTF. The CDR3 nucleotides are TGTGCCAGCAGCTTGCGGGTAGTTCTTGGAACAAACTATGGCTACACCTTC.

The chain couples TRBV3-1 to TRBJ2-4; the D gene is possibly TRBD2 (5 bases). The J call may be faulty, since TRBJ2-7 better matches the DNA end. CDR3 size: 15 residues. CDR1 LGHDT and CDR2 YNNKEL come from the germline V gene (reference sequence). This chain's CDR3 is CASSQDRGQRIEQYF. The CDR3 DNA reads TGTGCCAGCAGCCAAGACCGGGGTCAGCGAATCGAGCAGTACTTC.

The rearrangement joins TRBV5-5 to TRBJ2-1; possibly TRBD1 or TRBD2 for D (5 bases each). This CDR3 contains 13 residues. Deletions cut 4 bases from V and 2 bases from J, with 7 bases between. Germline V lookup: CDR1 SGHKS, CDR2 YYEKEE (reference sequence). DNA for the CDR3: TGTGCCAGCAGCCGGGGACCCTACAATGAGCAGTTCTTC. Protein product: CASSRGPYNEQFF.

CDR3 bases: TGTGCCTGGAGTGTACCCGGGACTCCGTGGGCCTACGAGCAGTACTTC. This sequence encodes CAWSVPGTPWAYEQYF. This chain links TRBV30 with TRBJ2-7, with D possibly being TRBD2 (6 bases). This CDR3 spans 16 amino acids. Germline V gives CDR1 GTSNPN, CDR2 SVGIG (reference sequence). With 0 bases removed from V and 2 bases from J, the gap between germline ends came to 17 bases.

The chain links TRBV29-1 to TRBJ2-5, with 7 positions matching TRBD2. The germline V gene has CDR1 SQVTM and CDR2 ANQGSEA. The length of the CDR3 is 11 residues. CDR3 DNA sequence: TGCGCCGGGTACACTGCGGGGGAGCAGTACTTC. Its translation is CAGYTAGEQYF.

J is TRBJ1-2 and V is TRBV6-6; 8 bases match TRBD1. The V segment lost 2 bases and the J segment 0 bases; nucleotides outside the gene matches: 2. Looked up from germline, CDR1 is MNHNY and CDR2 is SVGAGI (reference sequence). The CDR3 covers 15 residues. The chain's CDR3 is CASSYVDRANYGYTF. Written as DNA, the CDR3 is TGTGCCAGCAGTTACGTGGACAGGGCTAACTATGGCTACACCTTC.

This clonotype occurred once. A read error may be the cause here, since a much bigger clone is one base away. The CDR3, as DNA: TGCGCCAGCAGCTTGGCAGGGGCAGGGTGTCAAGAGACCCAGTACTTC. Its protein is CASSLAGAGCQETQYF. The rearrangement links TRBV5-1 to TRBJ2-5; D possibly corresponds to TRBD1 (6 bases). V gave up 0 bases and J gave up 2 bases, with 14 bases separating them. The CDR3 has 16 amino acids. In germline, CDR1 is SGHRS, CDR2 YFSETQ.

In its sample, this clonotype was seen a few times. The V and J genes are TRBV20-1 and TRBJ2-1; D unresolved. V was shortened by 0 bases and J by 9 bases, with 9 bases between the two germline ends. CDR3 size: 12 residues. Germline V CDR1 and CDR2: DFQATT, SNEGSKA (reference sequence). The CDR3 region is CSARDLGAEQFF. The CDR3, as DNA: TGCAGTGCTAGAGATCTTGGCGCTGAGCAGTTCTTC.

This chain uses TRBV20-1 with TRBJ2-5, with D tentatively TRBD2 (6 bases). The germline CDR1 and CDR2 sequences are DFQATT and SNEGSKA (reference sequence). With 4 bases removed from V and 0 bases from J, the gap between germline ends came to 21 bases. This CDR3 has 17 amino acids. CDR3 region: CSAKLAGIGIHQETQYF. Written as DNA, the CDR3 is TGCAGTGCTAAATTGGCGGGGATCGGGATCCACCAAGAGACCCAGTACTTC.

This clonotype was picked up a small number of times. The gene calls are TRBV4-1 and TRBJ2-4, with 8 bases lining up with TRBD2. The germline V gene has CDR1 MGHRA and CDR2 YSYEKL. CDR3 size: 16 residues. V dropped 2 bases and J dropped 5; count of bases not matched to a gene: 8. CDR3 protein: CASSQSGAGGQNIQYF. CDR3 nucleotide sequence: TGCGCCAGCAGCCAATCTGGCGCGGGAGGCCAAAACATTCAGTACTTC.

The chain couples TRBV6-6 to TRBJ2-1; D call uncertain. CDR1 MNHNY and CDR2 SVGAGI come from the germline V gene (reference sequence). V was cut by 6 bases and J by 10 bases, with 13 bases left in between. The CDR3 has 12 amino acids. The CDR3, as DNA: TGTGCCAGCAGCCCCCGGCGGATCGAGCAGTTCTTC. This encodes CASSPRRIEQFF.

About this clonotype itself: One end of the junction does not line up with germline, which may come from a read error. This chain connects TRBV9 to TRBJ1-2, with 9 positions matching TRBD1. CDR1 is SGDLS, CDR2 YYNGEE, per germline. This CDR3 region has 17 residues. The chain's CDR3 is CTSSLRDRESSNYGYTF. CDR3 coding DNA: TGTACCAGCAGCTTGCGGGACAGGGAATCATCTAACTATGGCTACACCTTC.

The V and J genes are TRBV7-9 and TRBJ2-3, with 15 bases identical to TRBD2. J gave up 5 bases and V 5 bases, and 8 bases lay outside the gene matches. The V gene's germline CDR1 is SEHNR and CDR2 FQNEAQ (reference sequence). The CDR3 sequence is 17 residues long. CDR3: CASSTWTSGRAGDTQYF. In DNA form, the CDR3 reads TGTGCCAGCAGCACCTGGACTAGCGGGAGGGCCGGAGATACGCAGTATTTT. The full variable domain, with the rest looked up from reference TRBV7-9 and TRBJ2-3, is DTGVSQNPRHKITKRGQNVTFRCDPISEHNRLYWYRQTLGQGPEFLTYFQNEAQLEKSRLLSDRFSAERPKGSFSTLEIQRTEQGDSAMYLCASSTWTSGRAGDTQYFGPGTRLTVL.

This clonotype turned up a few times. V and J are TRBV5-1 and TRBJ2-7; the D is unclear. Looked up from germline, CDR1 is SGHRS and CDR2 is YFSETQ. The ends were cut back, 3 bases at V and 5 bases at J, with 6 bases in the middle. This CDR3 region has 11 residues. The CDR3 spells CASSSLNEQYF. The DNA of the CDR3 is TGCGCCAGCAGCTCCCTCAACGAGCAGTACTTC. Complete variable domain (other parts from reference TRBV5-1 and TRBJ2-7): KAGVTQTPRYLIKTRGQQVTLSCSPISGHRSVSWYQQTPGQGLQFLFEYFSETQRNKGNFPGRFSGRQFSNSRSEMNVSTLELGDSALYLCASSSLNEQYFGPGTRLTVT.

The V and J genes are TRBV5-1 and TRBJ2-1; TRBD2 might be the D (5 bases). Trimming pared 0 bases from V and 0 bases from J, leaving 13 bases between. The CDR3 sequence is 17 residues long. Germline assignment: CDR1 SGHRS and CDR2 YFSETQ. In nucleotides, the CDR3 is TGCGCCAGCAGCTTGGGGTCTAGCCTAAACTCCTACAATGAGCAGTTCTTC. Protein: CASSLGSSLNSYNEQFF.

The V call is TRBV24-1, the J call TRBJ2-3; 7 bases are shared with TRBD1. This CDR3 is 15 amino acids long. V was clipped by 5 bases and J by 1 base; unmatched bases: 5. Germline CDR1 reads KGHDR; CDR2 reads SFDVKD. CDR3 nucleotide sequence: TGTGCCACCAGTGCCTCTGACAGGGGCACAGATACGCAGTATTTT. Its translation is CATSASDRGTDTQYF.

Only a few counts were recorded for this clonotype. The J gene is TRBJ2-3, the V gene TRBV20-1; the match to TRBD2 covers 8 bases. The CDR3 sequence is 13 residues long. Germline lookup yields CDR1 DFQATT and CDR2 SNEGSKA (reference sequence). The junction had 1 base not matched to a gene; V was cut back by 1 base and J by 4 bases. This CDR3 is CSARVGRADTQYF. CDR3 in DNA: TGCAGTGCTAGAGTCGGGAGGGCAGATACGCAGTATTTT.

The CDR3 region has the DNA TGTGCCAGCAGTCTACCAGGGACAGGCCTGGGGCGTAGCAATCAGCCCCAGCATTTT. Protein: CASSLPGTGLGRSNQPQHF. The V and J genes are TRBV2 and TRBJ1-5; 8 positions agree with TRBD1. The trim removed 5 bases at V and 0 bases at J, leaving 15 bases unmatched. Germline V gene data show CDR1 as SNHLY and CDR2 as FYNNEI. The CDR3 is made up of 19 amino acids.